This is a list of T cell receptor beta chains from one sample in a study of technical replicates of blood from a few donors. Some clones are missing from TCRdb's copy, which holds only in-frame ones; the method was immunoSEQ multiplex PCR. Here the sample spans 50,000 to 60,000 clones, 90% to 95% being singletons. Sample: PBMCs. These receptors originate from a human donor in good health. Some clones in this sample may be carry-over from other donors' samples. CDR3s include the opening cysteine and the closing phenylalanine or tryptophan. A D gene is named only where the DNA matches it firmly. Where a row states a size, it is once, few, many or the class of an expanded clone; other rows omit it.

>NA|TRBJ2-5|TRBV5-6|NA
TGTGCCAGCAGCTTGGTATCAGGGGCGGTGGAGACCCAGTACTTC
CASSLVSGAVETQYF
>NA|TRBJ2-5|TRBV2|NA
TGTGCCAGCAGTGAAGGCTCACCCCAGGAGACCCAGTACTTC
CASSEGSPQETQYF
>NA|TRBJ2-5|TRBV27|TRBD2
TGTGCCAGCAGTTTACGGCTAGCGGGGCCGAGGGAGACCCAGTACTTC
CASSLRLAGPRETQYF
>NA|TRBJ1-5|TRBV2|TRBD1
TGTGCCAGTATTCCCGGGACAGAGAAAAATCAGCCCCAGCATTTT
CASIPGTEKNQPQHF
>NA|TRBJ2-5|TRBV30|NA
TGTGCCTGGAGTGTAGACGGGGTAGGGACCCAGTACTTC
CAWSVDGVGTQYF
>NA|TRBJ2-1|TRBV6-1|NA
TGTGCCAGCAGTGATAGGGGAGGGCAGTTCTTC
CASSDRGGQFF
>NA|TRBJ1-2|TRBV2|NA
TGTGCCAGCGAGGGTCTTAACTATGGCTACACCTTC
CASEGLNYGYTF
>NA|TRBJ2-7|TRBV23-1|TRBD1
TGCGCCAGCAGTCAGTGGACAGGTGGTGACTATGGCATCTACGAGCAGTACTTC
CASSQWTGGDYGIYEQYF
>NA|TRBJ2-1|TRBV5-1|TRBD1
TGCGCCAGCAGCTTGGGAGCTCGGGACAGGACCTACAATGAGCAGTTCTTC
CASSLGARDRTYNEQFF
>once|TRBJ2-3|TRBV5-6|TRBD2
TGTGCCAGCAGCTTGCTAGCGGCCGGCACAGATACGCAGTATTTT
CASSLLAAGTDTQYF
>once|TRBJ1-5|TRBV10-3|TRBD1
TGTGCCATCAGTGAGGCTCCAGGGGGTAGAAGCAATCAGCCCCAGCATTTT
CAISEAPGGRSNQPQHF
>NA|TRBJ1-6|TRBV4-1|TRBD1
TGCGCCAGCAGCAACCGGGACAGGGGTTCACCCCTCCACTTT
CASSNRDRGSPLHF
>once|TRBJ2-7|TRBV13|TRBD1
TGTGCCAGCAGCCCCGGGACAGGGGTCTCCGAGCAGTACTTC
CASSPGTGVSEQYF
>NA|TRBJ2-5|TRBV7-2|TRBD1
TGTGCCAGCAGCTTAGCGTTGTCAGGGGGCCGGGAGACCCAGTACTTC
CASSLALSGGRETQYF
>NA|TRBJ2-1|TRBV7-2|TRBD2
TGTGCCAGCAGCTTTAGCGGGAGGGCCCACAATGAGCAGTTCTTC
CASSFSGRAHNEQFF
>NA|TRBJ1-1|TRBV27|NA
TGTGCCAGCAGTCCCCGGTTAACAGGACAGAACACTGAAGCTTTCTTT
CASSPRLTGQNTEAFF
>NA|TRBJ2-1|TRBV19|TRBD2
TGTGCCAGCAGTACGGGCGGGAGCTCCTACAATGAGCAGTTCTTC
CASSTGGSSYNEQFF
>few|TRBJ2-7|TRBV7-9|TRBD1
TGTGCCAGCAGCTCCCCACTACTCGACAGGGGGCGTCACGAGCAGTACTTC
CASSSPLLDRGRHEQYF
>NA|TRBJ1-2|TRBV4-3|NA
TGCGCCAGCAGCCAAGACCAAATTAACTATGGCTACACCTTC
CASSQDQINYGYTF
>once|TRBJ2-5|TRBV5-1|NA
TGCGCCAGCAGCTTGGCCCCAGGGTCGGGGACCCAGTACTTC
CASSLAPGSGTQYF
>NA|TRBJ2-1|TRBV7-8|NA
TGTGCCAGCAGCTTAGACCCAGCGGCCTACAATGAGCAGTTCTTC
CASSLDPAAYNEQFF
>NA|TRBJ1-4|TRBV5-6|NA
TGTGCCAGTCGGCAGGGTAAGGGAAAACTGTTTTTT
CASRQGKGKLFF
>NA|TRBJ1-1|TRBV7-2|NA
TGTGCCAGCAGCTTAGTAATCGGGAACACTGAAGCTTTCTTT
CASSLVIGNTEAFF
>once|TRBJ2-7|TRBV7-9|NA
TGTGCCAGCAGCTCTCGACAGGACTCCTACGAGCAGTACTTC
CASSSRQDSYEQYF
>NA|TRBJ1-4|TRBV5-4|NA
TGTGCCAGCAGCCCACGGGGGGTCGGAACTAATGAAAAACTGTTTTTT
CASSPRGVGTNEKLFF
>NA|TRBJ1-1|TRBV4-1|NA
TGCGCCAGCAGCCAACCTACCACGCCTGCTGAAGCTTTCTTT
CASSQPTTPAEAFF
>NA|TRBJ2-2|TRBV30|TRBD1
TGTGCCTGGAGAGACGGGACAGACACCGGGGAGCTGTTTTTT
CAWRDGTDTGELFF
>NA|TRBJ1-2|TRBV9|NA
TGTGCCAGCAGCGTAGCGGCGGGGTCTGGCTACACCTTC
CASSVAAGSGYTF
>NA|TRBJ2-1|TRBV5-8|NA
TGTGCCAGCAGCCTAGTGCCGGGTTACAATGAGCAGTTCTTC
CASSLVPGYNEQFF
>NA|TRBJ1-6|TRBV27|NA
TGTGCCAGCAGACGACAGCTTAATAATTCACCCCTCCACTTT
CASRRQLNNSPLHF
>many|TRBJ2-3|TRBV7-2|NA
TGTGCCAGCAGCTCCGGCGGGAGCACAGATACGCAGTATTTT
CASSSGGSTDTQYF
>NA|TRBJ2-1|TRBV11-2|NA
TGTGCCAGCAGCTTCTTAGCCCAATACAATGAGCAGTTCTTC
CASSFLAQYNEQFF
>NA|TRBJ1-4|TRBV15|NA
TGTGCCACCAGCAGAGATAGGGGAAGGGAAAAACTGTTTTTT
CATSRDRGREKLFF
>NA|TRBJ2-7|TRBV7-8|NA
TGTGCCAGCAGCTTGGAGTTGGGGAGCTCCTACGAGCAGTACTTC
CASSLELGSSYEQYF
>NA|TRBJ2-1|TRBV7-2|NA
TGTGCCAGCCTCAATGTATTGAGCTCCTACAATGAGCAGTTCTTC
CASLNVLSSYNEQFF
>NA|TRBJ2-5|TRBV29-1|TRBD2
TGCAGCGTTGAGTTTGGACTAGCGGGAGGGCGAGAGACCCAGTACTTC
CSVEFGLAGGRETQYF
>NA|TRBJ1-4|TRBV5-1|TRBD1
TGCGCCAGCAGAGCCGGGACAGGGTTTGGAACTAATGAAAAACTGTTTTTT
CASRAGTGFGTNEKLFF
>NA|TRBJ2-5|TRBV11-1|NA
TGTGCCAGCAGCTTAGCGCGGAACAGCTCGGGGGATCAAGAGACCCAGTACTTC
CASSLARNSSGDQETQYF
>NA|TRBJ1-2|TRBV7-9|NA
TGTGCCAGCAGCTTAGTTCGCGGGGGGGCCTATGGCTACACCTTC
CASSLVRGGAYGYTF
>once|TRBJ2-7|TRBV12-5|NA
TGTGCTAGTGGTTTGGTAGCAGGAAGCTCCTACGAGCAGTACTTC
CASGLVAGSSYEQYF
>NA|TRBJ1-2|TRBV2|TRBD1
TGTGCCAGCAGGATGGACAGGGACTATGGCTACACCTTC
CASRMDRDYGYTF
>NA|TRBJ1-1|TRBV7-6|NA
TGTGCCAGCAGCCCAACAGGGAACACTGAAGCTTTCTTT
CASSPTGNTEAFF
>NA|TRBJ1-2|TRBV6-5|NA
TGTGCCAGCAGTTTAGACAGCTATGGCTACACCTTC
CASSLDSYGYTF
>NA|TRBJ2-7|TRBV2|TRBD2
TGTGCCCGCGGGGCTAGCGGATCCTACGAGCAGTACTTC
CARGASGSYEQYF
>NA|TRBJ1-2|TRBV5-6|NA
TGTGCCAGCAGCTTGGTCCGGGGAAACTATGGCTACACCTTC
CASSLVRGNYGYTF
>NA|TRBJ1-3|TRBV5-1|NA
TGCGCCAGCAGCTTGGAAGCGACCATCTCTGGAAACACCATATATTTT
CASSLEATISGNTIYF
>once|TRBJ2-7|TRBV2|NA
TGTGCCAGCAGAAAGGACACCTACGAGCAGTACTTC
CASRKDTYEQYF
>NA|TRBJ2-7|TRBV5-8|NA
TGTGCCAGCAGCCTCTGGGACAACTCCTACGAGCAGTACTTC
CASSLWDNSYEQYF
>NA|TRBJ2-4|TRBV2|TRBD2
TGTGCCAGCAGTGAAGTGGGGCTGGGGGGGGGAAACATTCAGTACTTC
CASSEVGLGGGNIQYF
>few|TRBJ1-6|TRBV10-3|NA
TGTGCCATCAGTGAGTCCCCAGGCTCGAGTTCACCCCTCCACTTT
CAISESPGSSSPLHF
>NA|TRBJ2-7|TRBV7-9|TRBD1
TGTGCCAGCAGGCAACAGGGGTCGGACGAGCAGTACTTC
CASRQQGSDEQYF
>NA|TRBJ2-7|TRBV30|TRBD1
TGTGCCTGGAGTCTGACAGGGGTTCTCCACGAGCAGTACTTC
CAWSLTGVLHEQYF
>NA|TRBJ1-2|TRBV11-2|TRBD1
TGTGCCAGCAGCTCGGGACAGGGGCTCGGCTACACCTTC
CASSSGQGLGYTF